The next 2 T cell receptor beta chains were all read from a single sample in a study of cytomegalovirus exposure and HLA in healthy donors. The PCR contained 60 Vbeta and 13 Jbeta primers. Using immunoSEQ multiplex PCR, the repertoire was profiled, and TCRdb retains in-frame clones only, with some absent. The sample includes roughly 130,000 clones, around 80% of them seen just once. The sample consisted of PBMCs. Receptor source: a human donor in good health.

This sequence joins TRBV7-9 and TRBJ2-5, with D maybe TRBD1 (6 bases). This CDR3 has 15 residues. V lost 5 bases, J lost 1 base, and 14 bases lay in between. Germline assignment: CDR1 SEHNR and CDR2 FQNEAQ (reference sequence). The chain's CDR3 is CASSVSQGVQETQYF. CDR3 DNA: TGTGCCAGCAGCGTCTCACAGGGAGTCCAAGAGACCCAGTACTTC.

The chain employs TRBV11-2 and TRBJ2-5, with 11 bases aligning to TRBD2. Germline CDR1 and CDR2: SGHAT and FQNNGV. V dropped 3 bases and J dropped 5; count of bases not matched to a gene: 5. This CDR3 contains 15 residues. CDR3 nucleotides: TGTGCCAGCAGCTTTTCTAGCGGGGGGCTGGAGACCCAGTACTTC. Translating it yields CASSFSSGGLETQYF.